This entry lists 5 T cell receptor beta chains sequenced from one sample in a study of T cell clones after liver transplantation. Repertoires were generated with immunoSEQ multiplex PCR, while TCRdb's copy carries only in-frame clones and drops some. The data show 45,000 to 60,000 clones, roughly 70% seen once. The specimen was CD4+ T cells from blood, collected at the 22-month timepoint. The receptors come from a human patient who received a liver transplant. Some T cells may be graft donor cells.

V is TRBV6-5 and J is TRBJ1-2; TRBD1 matches at 7 bases. CDR3 size: 15 residues. The J segment lost 2 bases and the V segment lost 6 bases, leaving 9 bases of the junction unmatched. In germline, CDR1 is MNHEY, CDR2 SVGAGI. Written as DNA, the CDR3 is TGTGCCAGCAGGCCCCCAGGGGGGTTGAACTATGGCTACACCTTC. It yields the protein CASRPPGGLNYGYTF.

This clone showed up just once. The gene calls are TRBV25-1 and TRBJ2-1; D perhaps matches TRBD1 (6 bases). Trimming shortened V by 4 bases and J by 5 bases, and 18 bases separated the two germline ends. The V gene's germline CDR1 is MGHDK and CDR2 SYGVNS. This CDR3 has 16 residues. The CDR3 DNA sequence: TGTGCCAGCAGTGGAACCCATAAGGGGGTTAACAATGAGCAGTTCTTC. Its protein is CASSGTHKGVNNEQFF.

The chain links TRBV28 to TRBJ1-6; D is ambiguous. Germline-derived CDR1 and CDR2 are MDHEN and SYDVKM. V was cut by 6 bases and J by 0 bases, with 18 bases left in between. The CDR3 has 18 amino acids. In nucleotides, the CDR3 is TGTGCCAGCAGCCGTGGGGATAGGAGGAACTCCTATAATTCACCCCTCCACTTT. This translates into CASSRGDRRNSYNSPLHF. Based on the CDR3 plus reference TRBV28 and TRBJ1-6, the full variable domain is DVKVTQSSRYLVKRTGEKVFLECVQDMDHENMFWYRQDPGLGLRLIYFSYDVKMKEKGDIPEGYSVSREKKERFSLILESASTNQTSMYLCASSRGDRRNSYNSPLHFGNGTRLTVT.

This clone has only one observation. This chain uses TRBV6-1 with TRBJ2-1, with 9 bases that match TRBD1. The CDR3 covers 13 residues. Trimming at V came to 5 bases and at J to 8 bases, leaving 4 bases not matched to a gene. In germline, CDR1 is MNHNS, CDR2 SASEGT. The CDR3 bases are TGTGCCAGCAGTCTCCGGGACAGGGATGAGCAGTTCTTC. It encodes CASSLRDRDEQFF.

This clone was observed a few times. In DNA form, the CDR3 reads TGTGCCAGTACTGGAGGGCCCAAAGAGACCCAGTACTTC. It translates to CASTGGPKETQYF. The rearrangement joins TRBV19 to TRBJ2-5, with D possibly being TRBD2 (6 bases). The V gene's germline CDR1 is LNHDA and CDR2 SQIVND (reference sequence). Deletions cut 7 bases from V and 3 bases from J, with 12 bases between. The CDR3 is made up of 13 amino acids.